The entry below describes one TCR beta chain. Its antigen is not yet known. The input lacks base qualities; no much larger clone sits a single base away. The sample comes from a study of shared clonotypes between healthy human individuals (dated by TCRdb to 2020 to 2022). For the study in its entirety: The cohort included three men and a couple of women between 18 and 49 years of age. To estimate repertoire size and how much clonotypes are shared between individuals, the study performed deep sequencing of blood TCR repertoires from five healthy adults. Different laboratories and diverse techniques were used to prepare libraries and sequence TCR repertoires, to increase sequencing depth and limit assay-specific biases. Per donor, leukapheresis produced somewhere between about 0.85 and 9.5 billion PBMCs. Broad study findings and their caveats: The small number of donors limited the genetic and exposure-history diversity represented. Only blood was sampled, and tissue TCR repertoires likely differ from those in blood. Pairwise subsampling indicated that sequencing depth was expected to affect the degree of clonotype sharing among donors.

Per the germline V gene, SQVTM is the CDR1 and ANQGSEA is the CDR2. The CDR3 runs 13 residues from the cysteine to the phenylalanine. Solely the CDR3 DNA is kept, with 39 bases framed from the first base. V loses 4 bases of germline sequence and J loses 11 bases, and the interval between the two ends is 20 bases. The donors were healthy, HIV-negative adults with no recently reported acute infections or vaccinations. Every donor was a Caucasian adult living in Nashville, Tennessee, USA. In the unsorted samples, approximately 85 million PBMCs were counted, and genomic DNA was extracted using the QIAamp DNA Blood Mini kit. Blood was collected by leukapheresis, and PBMCs were isolated by Ficoll-Histopaque density gradient centrifugation and then cryopreserved in liquid nitrogen vapor phase. Using the deep immunoSEQ assay, TCR CDR3 regions were amplified from genomic DNA by multiplex PCR. Extracted genomic DNA from each cell subset was distributed evenly across all wells of several immunoSEQ 96-well plates, and each plate was treated as a replicate. Each replicate PCR for unsorted PBMC received 300 to 350 ng genomic DNA, equal to approximately 29,000 T cell genomes. Unsorted PBMC genomic DNA was sequenced across ten immunoSEQ deep assay plates. Purified libraries were measured with a Qubit 3.0 fluorometer, size-checked on a Bioanalyzer 2100, and measured again with the KAPA Library Quantification kit. Every immunoSEQ 96-well plate was sequenced on a dedicated single-read 150-cycle Illumina NextSeq 550 flow cell. The published analysis was carried out like this. The immunoSEQ output contained only junctional sequences without quality scores, so filtering could not match that applied to full-length reads. Sequences were annotated with PyIR, a Python wrapper for IgBLAST v1.9, using IMGT germline references to assign V/J genes and CDR3. Reads with weak V/J assignments (E-value above 1e-6), missing CDR3, stop codons, out-of-frame junctions, or ambiguous translated residues were removed. V3J clonotypes were defined as sequences sharing the same inferred V gene, J gene, and CDR3 amino acid sequence. Percentage overlap between repertoires was calculated by dividing the number of shared unique clonotypes by the size of the smaller repertoire. RTK rarefaction, the Chao1 estimator, and Recon v2.1 estimates of unobserved clonotypes were used to assess repertoire richness. In its TCRdb copy, this immuneACCESS table keeps in-frame sequences only and misses some clones. Where compared with another copy, unresolved V genes explain less than half of these, and the others have no known cause. V and J calls and clone size are copied from that table; D and trimming were computed from the DNA. This sample is represented by approximately 500,000 clones; about three quarters of them were singletons. The ten largest account for around 13% of the sample.

Sequences were obtained from PBMCs. The chain was built from TRBV29-1 and TRBJ1-1, with the D gene call left open. This sequence originates from a woman between 40 and 50 years old in good health. Some clones in this sample may be carry-over from other donors' samples. The CDR3 protein: CSVGKESEKAAFF. The DNA reads as follows: TGCAGCGTTGGTAAGGAAAGTGAGAAGGCGGCTTTCTTT.